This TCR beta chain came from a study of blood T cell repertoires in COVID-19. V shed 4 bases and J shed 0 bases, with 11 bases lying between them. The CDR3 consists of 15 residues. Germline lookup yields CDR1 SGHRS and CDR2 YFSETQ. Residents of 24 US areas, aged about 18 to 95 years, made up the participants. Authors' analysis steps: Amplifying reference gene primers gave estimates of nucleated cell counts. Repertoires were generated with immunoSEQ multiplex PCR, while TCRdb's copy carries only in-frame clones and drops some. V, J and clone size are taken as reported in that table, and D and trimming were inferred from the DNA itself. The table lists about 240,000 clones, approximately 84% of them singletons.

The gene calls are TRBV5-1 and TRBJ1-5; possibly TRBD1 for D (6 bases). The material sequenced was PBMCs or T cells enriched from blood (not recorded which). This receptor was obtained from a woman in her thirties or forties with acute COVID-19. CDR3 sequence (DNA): TGCGCCAGCAGCGAAGGACAGTATAGCAATCAGCCCCAGCATTTT. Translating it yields CASSEGQYSNQPQHF.